This T cell receptor beta chain was identified during a study of CD8 T cells in ankylosing spondylitis. Findings and limits, study-wide: Made up of eight highly homologous variants, a TCR beta motif appeared characteristic of ankylosing spondylitis blood.

This clonotype was picked up many times. Its matching antigen is unknown. TCRdb recomputed calls from the 5' RACE reads with MiXCR, one row per CDR3 protein. This table has roughly 160,000 distinct CDR3 sequences, 11% appearing once. This CDR3 is built from 15 residues. Germline V gene data show CDR1 as SGDLS and CDR2 as YYNGEE. V shed 3 bases and J shed 5 bases, with 17 bases lying between them. The receptor was derived from a male donor with ankylosing spondylitis or in good health (not recorded which). Source material: blood, either unsorted or a sorted T cell fraction (not recorded which). V usage is TRBV9 and J usage is TRBJ1-2, with D hard to call. The CDR3 DNA reads TGTGCCAGCAGCGCGGATCCGGGTCGAAAATATGGCTACACCTTC. Translated: CASSADPGRKYGYTF.